This T cell receptor beta chain derives from a study of cytomegalovirus exposure and HLA in healthy donors. General study results and limits: Cytomegalovirus-associated status was assigned to 150 to 200 TCR beta chains.

This table comes from immunoSEQ multiplex PCR, and its TCRdb copy is limited to in-frame clones, with some not included. Here the sample spans roughly 150,000 clones, 85% to 90% being singletons. This clone was recorded a few times. Its antigen remains unidentified. The sequencing sample was made of PBMCs. The receptor was derived from a woman under 30 in good health and CMV-seropositive.

The CDR3 sequence: CASSADREDGYTF. The CDR3 DNA follows: TGTGCCAGCAGTGCCGACAGGGAGGATGGCTACACCTTC. V and J are TRBV2 and TRBJ1-2, with TRBD1 matching over 7 bases. Germline lookup yields CDR1 SNHLY and CDR2 FYNNEI. V lost 4 bases and J lost 6; bases outside the gene matches: 5. This CDR3 has 13 residues.